One and the same sample provided the 23 T cell receptor beta chains below, sequenced in a study of CXCR3 chemokines and chemotherapy response in bladder cancer. Using its own MiXCR run on the PCR reads, TCRdb lists one record per CDR3 protein. The sample shows some 1,400 distinct CDR3 sequences, 5.8% of them seen only once. The sample here was taken from a patient whose treatment included neoadjuvant chemotherapy. These receptors were collected from a human donor with bladder cancer that responded to neoadjuvant chemotherapy.

This clonotype ranks as large. V is TRBV5-6 and J is TRBJ1-1; weak D call: TRBD1 (5 bases). Looked up from germline, CDR1 is SGHDT and CDR2 is YYEEEE. The ends were cut back, 0 bases at V and 0 bases at J, with 12 bases in the middle. The CDR3 consists of 16 residues. The CDR3 loop is CASSLVGGYMNTEAFF. The CDR3 DNA follows: TGTGCCAGCAGCTTGGTTGGGGGATACATGAACACTGAAGCTTTCTTT.

In its sample, this clonotype is medium-sized. The V call is TRBV20-1, the J call TRBJ2-1, with D hard to call. The V gene's germline CDR1 is DFQATT and CDR2 SNEGSKA (reference sequence). V was pared by 6 bases and J by 0 bases, with 15 bases between. This CDR3 region has 15 residues. Here the CDR3 reads CSAHIGQSSYNEQFF. CDR3 nucleotide sequence: TGCAGTGCCCACATCGGCCAGAGCTCCTACAATGAGCAGTTCTTC.

By its share, this clonotype is large. The chain joins TRBV19 to TRBJ2-6, with D unclear. Germline V gives CDR1 LNHDA, CDR2 SQIVND (reference sequence). The CDR3 sequence is 14 residues long. V was shortened by 6 bases and J by 0 bases, with 6 bases between the two germline ends. DNA of the CDR3: TGTGCCAGTAGAACGGGCTCTGGGGCCAACGTCCTGACTTTC. This gives the protein CASRTGSGANVLTF.

By its share, this clonotype is medium-sized. The gene calls are TRBV24-1 and TRBJ2-3; perhaps TRBD2 as D (6 bases). V shed 8 bases and J shed 2 bases, with 16 bases lying between them. CDR3 length: 15 amino acids. Germline CDR1 is KGHDR and CDR2 is SFDVKD. For the CDR3, the DNA is TGTGCCACCATGCGGGGCTCACTAGTCACAGATACGCAGTATTTT. It translates to CATMRGSLVTDTQYF.

A few counts support this clonotype. The gene calls are TRBV28 and TRBJ2-5; a possible D gene is TRBD2 (5 bases). The CDR3 is made up of 14 amino acids. Looked up from germline, CDR1 is MDHEN and CDR2 is SYDVKM. Trimming took off 7 bases at V and 0 bases at J, with 12 bases between the two ends. The CDR3 DNA follows: TGTGCCAGCACCGGGGTCCCTGACCAAGAGACCCAGTACTTC. It translates to CASTGVPDQETQYF.

This clonotype was counted at least ten times. CDR3 sequence reads: CASSVGDGNQPQHF. CDR3 nucleotides: TGTGCCAGTAGCGTCGGGGACGGCAATCAGCCCCAGCATTTT. The rearrangement joins TRBV19 to TRBJ1-5; a weak D match, TRBD1 (5 bases). Germline-derived CDR1 and CDR2 are LNHDA and SQIVND (reference sequence). The CDR3 spans 14 residues. V shed 6 bases and J shed 2 bases, with 11 bases lying between them.

By share of the sample, this clonotype is large. V is TRBV29-1 and J is TRBJ2-1; tentative D call: TRBD1 (5 bases). This CDR3 is built from 11 residues. Trimming took 2 bases from V and 6 from J, leaving 5 bases between them. CDR1 and CDR2 (germline): SQVTM, ANQGSEA. The chain's CDR3 is CSVEQGNEQFF. The CDR3 nucleotides are TGCAGCGTTGAACAGGGCAATGAGCAGTTCTTC.

This clonotype has ten or more counts. This chain links TRBV20-1 with TRBJ1-2; a weak D match, TRBD1 (5 bases). Trimming cost V 6 bases and J 8 bases, with 22 bases left between them. CDR1 is DFQATT, CDR2 SNEGSKA, per germline (reference sequence). The CDR3 sequence is 14 residues long. The CDR3 region has the DNA TGCAGTGCCCCCCCCCGGGGGAGGGAGGGGGGCTACACCTTC. It codes for CSAPPRGREGGYTF.

This clonotype was recorded at least ten times. The V gene is TRBV7-9, the J gene TRBJ1-2, with no clear D. CDR1 and CDR2 from the germline V gene are SEHNR and FQNEAQ (reference sequence). The CDR3 spans 15 residues. V was cut by 3 bases and J by 5 bases, with 16 bases left in between. CDR3 amino acids: CASSFLEGGVYGYTF. DNA for the CDR3: TGTGCCAGCAGCTTTCTCGAGGGAGGTGTTTATGGCTACACCTTC.

Many counts were recorded for this clonotype. The chain combines TRBV29-1 with TRBJ2-7; possibly TRBD1 or TRBD2 for D (5 bases each). The CDR3 runs 10 residues. Per germline, CDR1 SQVTM and CDR2 ANQGSEA. Trimming removed 6 bases from V and 12 bases from J, with 15 bases in between. The CDR3 loop is CSVSRGSGYV. In DNA, the CDR3 is TGCAGCGTGAGCCGGGGCTCCGGGTACGTC.

Sample share makes this clonotype medium-sized. The chain has TRBV10-3 and TRBJ1-2; D is unresolved. Trimming pared 8 bases from V and 2 bases from J, leaving 15 bases between. Germline CDR1 ENHRY, CDR2 SYGVKD. The CDR3 spans 14 residues. The CDR3 spells CAIPQKRTNYGYTF. The CDR3 DNA reads TGTGCCATCCCACAGAAAAGAACGAACTATGGCTACACCTTC.

In its sample, this clonotype ranks as large (0.1 to 1%). This chain links TRBV19 with TRBJ2-1; 7 bases match TRBD1. The CDR3 runs to 18 residues. With V trimmed by 4 bases and J by 3 bases, 15 bases remained unmatched. The germline V gene encodes CDR1 LNHDA and CDR2 SQIVND (reference sequence). The CDR3 nucleotides are TGTGCCAGTAGTAGTTCGATTGTAATCGGGACAGTCTACAATGAGCAGTTCTTC. It yields the protein CASSSSIVIGTVYNEQFF. The full variable domain, rest sourced from reference TRBV19 and TRBJ2-1, is DGGITQSPKYLFRKEGQNVTLSCEQNLNHDAMYWYRQDPGQGLRLIYYSQIVNDFQKGDIAEGYSVSREKKESFPLTVTSAQKNPTAFYLCASSSSIVIGTVYNEQFFGPGTRLTVL.

This clonotype was observed many times. V and J are TRBV11-3 and TRBJ1-1; D is undetermined. The CDR3 totals 12 residues. Trimming shortened V by 1 base and J by 5 bases, and 5 bases separated the two germline ends. CDR1 and CDR2 from the germline V gene are SGHNT and YENEEA. Here the CDR3 reads CASSLAMTEAFF. The CDR3, as DNA: TGTGCCAGCAGCTTAGCCATGACTGAAGCTTTCTTT. The complete variable domain, with remaining parts taken from reference TRBV11-3 and TRBJ1-1, reads EAGVVQSPRYKIIEKKQPVAFWCNPISGHNTLYWYLQNLGQGPELLIRYENEEAVDDSQLPKDRFSAERLKGVDSTLKIQPAELGDSAVYLCASSLAMTEAFFGQGTRLTVV.

This clonotype is medium-sized. This sequence joins TRBV15 and TRBJ2-1; 7 nucleotides align to TRBD2. Trimming at V came to 3 bases and at J to 12 bases, leaving 8 bases not matched to a gene. The germline gives CDR1 LNHNV, CDR2 YYDKDF (reference sequence). This CDR3 spans 13 amino acids. The CDR3, as DNA: TGTGCCACCAGCAGGGGGGAGGGGTTCCTGCAGTTCTTC. This gives the protein CATSRGEGFLQFF.

This clonotype is termed medium-sized. The gene calls are TRBV6-5 and TRBJ2-6, with TRBD1 matching 7 bases. The V and J ends lost 2 bases and 2 bases, in that order; junction bases with no gene match: 6. CDR1 is MNHEY and CDR2 is SVGAGI in the germline V gene. CDR3 length equals 17 residues. The CDR3 reads CASSYGVGTAGANVLTF. The CDR3 bases are TGTGCCAGCAGTTACGGCGTCGGGACAGCTGGGGCCAACGTCCTGACTTTC.

By proportion, this clonotype is large. This CDR3 is CASSPGQVYGYTF. CDR3 nucleotides: TGTGCCAGCAGCCCTGGACAGGTCTATGGCTACACCTTC. The chain combines TRBV6-5 with TRBJ1-2; 7 bases map to TRBD1. The CDR3 sequence is 13 residues long. The V and J ends lost 6 bases and 4 bases, in that order; junction bases with no gene match: 5. Looked up from germline, CDR1 is MNHEY and CDR2 is SVGAGI.

The chain is built from TRBV20-1 and TRBJ2-1; 8 positions agree with TRBD1. The CDR3 covers 14 residues. Trimming removed 6 bases from V and 7 bases from J; junction bases left unmatched: 11. CDR1 is DFQATT and CDR2 is SNEGSKA in the germline V gene (reference sequence). The CDR3 DNA sequence: TGCAGTGCGCTTAACAGGGGGACCTCGAATGAGCAGTTCTTC. Residues: CSALNRGTSNEQFF.

This clonotype was seen a few times. The gene calls are TRBV12-3 or TRBV12-4 and TRBJ2-3; perhaps D is TRBD1 or TRBD2 (5 bases each). V lost 6 bases to trimming and J lost 7 bases, with 23 bases between them. CDR3 length equals 16 residues. The DNA for the CDR3 is TGTGCCAGCAGCCTTGGTCGGGACGGTGGTGCCCATACGCAGTATTTT. Translation gives CASSLGRDGGAHTQYF.

This clonotype has only a few counts. This chain links TRBV5-4 with TRBJ1-2; 7 nucleotides agree with TRBD1. Germline values: CDR1 SGHNT, CDR2 YYREEE (reference sequence). This CDR3 spans 14 amino acids. V was pared by 0 bases and J by 6 bases, with 5 bases of the junction left unmatched. CDR3 coding DNA: TGTGCCAGCAGCTTGGATAGGGGGCAGAATGGCTACACCTTC. Amino acid sequence: CASSLDRGQNGYTF.

In this sample, this clonotype is medium-sized. This chain uses TRBV6-5 with TRBJ1-2; 7 positions agree with TRBD1. CDR1 and CDR2 (germline): MNHEY, SVGAGI. V was pared by 5 bases and J by 4 bases, with 7 bases of the junction left unmatched. CDR3 length equals 14 residues. The CDR3 DNA reads TGTGCCAGCAGTCGACAGGGAGTTTCCTATGGCTACACCTTC. Its translation: CASSRQGVSYGYTF.

The gene calls are TRBV20-1 and TRBJ2-3; 11 positions agree with TRBD1. The CDR3 totals 15 residues. J gave up 1 base and V 3 bases, and 3 bases lay outside the gene matches. Germline CDR1 DFQATT, CDR2 SNEGSKA (reference sequence). The DNA of the CDR3 is TGCAGTGCTAGTCCGGACAGGGGGCGCACAGATACGCAGTATTTT. It codes for CSASPDRGRTDTQYF.

Sample share makes this clonotype medium-sized. J is TRBJ1-1 and V is TRBV7-9; the match to TRBD1 covers 7 bases. With 7 bases clipped from V and 11 bases from J, the junction kept 7 bases outside the gene matches. The CDR3 runs 11 residues. Germline lookup yields CDR1 SEHNR and CDR2 FQNEAQ (reference sequence). The CDR3 sequence: CASTPDRVAFF. DNA of the CDR3: TGTGCCAGCACCCCCGACAGGGTGGCTTTCTTT.

This clonotype is medium-sized by share. The chain is built from TRBV20-1 and TRBJ2-1; D ambiguous. CDR3 length equals 13 residues. The germline V and J ends were trimmed by 3 bases and 4 bases, with 10 bases remaining between them. Germline lookup yields CDR1 DFQATT and CDR2 SNEGSKA (reference sequence). The CDR3 DNA follows: TGCAGTGCTAGGTTGCGTATATACAATGAGCAGTTCTTC. It yields the protein CSARLRIYNEQFF.